A single sample gave rise to the 16 T cell receptor beta chains below, sequenced in a study of cytomegalovirus exposure and HLA in healthy donors. Primers: 60 Vbeta forward and 13 Jbeta reverse. TCRdb keeps only in-frame clones here, not all; method: immunoSEQ multiplex PCR. The sample shows 60,000 to 95,000 clones, 78% of them seen only once. Specimen: PBMCs. All receptors derive from a middle-aged woman in good health and CMV-seropositive.

The chain combines TRBV5-8 with TRBJ2-5; 9 positions agree with TRBD1. Trimming took 2 bases from V and 3 from J; bases not matched to a gene: 8. This CDR3 region has 16 residues. Germline-derived CDR1 and CDR2 are SGHTS and YDEGEE. The CDR3 DNA sequence: TGTGCCAGCAGCTTTAGGCCGGGACAGGGAAAAGAGACCCAGTACTTC. Its protein is CASSFRPGQGKETQYF.

The chain joins TRBV7-2 to TRBJ2-3; D perhaps matches TRBD2 (7 bases). V was cut by 1 base and J by 4 bases, with 12 bases left in between. The CDR3 covers 15 residues. The germline V gene encodes CDR1 SGHTA and CDR2 FQGNSA. As DNA, the CDR3 is TGTGCCAGCAGCTTAGTCGGGGGGCCGGCAGATACGCAGTATTTT. Amino acids: CASSLVGGPADTQYF.

V and J are TRBV5-6 and TRBJ2-6; a weak D match, TRBD1 (5 bases). Per germline, CDR1 SGHDT and CDR2 YYEEEE. The CDR3 runs 15 residues. Trimming cost V 4 bases and J 4 bases, with 12 bases left between them. CDR3 in DNA: TGTGCCAGCAGCAAATACAGGACCGGGGCCAACGTCCTGACTTTC. Translating it yields CASSKYRTGANVLTF. Drawing the rest from reference TRBV5-6 and TRBJ2-6, the complete variable domain is DAGVTQSPTHLIKTRGQQVTLRCSPKSGHDTVSWYQQALGQGPQFIFQYYEEEERQRGNFPDRFSGHQFPNYSSELNVNALLLGDSALYLCASSKYRTGANVLTFGAGSRLTVL.

The V and J genes are TRBV28 and TRBJ2-5; 11 nucleotides agree with TRBD2. V was clipped by 8 bases and J by 0 bases; unmatched bases: 2. The germline V gene encodes CDR1 MDHEN and CDR2 SYDVKM. The CDR3 has 14 residues. The CDR3 nucleotides are TGTGCCAGCGGGACTAGCGGCTACCAAGAGACCCAGTACTTC. Amino acids: CASGTSGYQETQYF.

The chain combines TRBV5-1 with TRBJ2-1; a weak D match, TRBD1 (6 bases). V lost 6 bases and J 1 base, leaving 11 bases between the germline ends. The V gene's germline CDR1 is SGHRS and CDR2 YFSETQ. The CDR3 sequence is 14 residues long. Here the CDR3 DNA reads TGCGCCAGCACTGGGGGCTCATCCTACAATGAGCAGTTCTTC. Translating it yields CASTGGSSYNEQFF.

The chain has TRBV28 and TRBJ2-3; perhaps TRBD2 as D (6 bases). V was clipped by 2 bases and J by 9 bases, with 12 bases between them. The CDR3 covers 13 residues. Germline CDR1 is MDHEN and CDR2 is SYDVKM. This chain's CDR3 is CASSLIGRGTQYF. The CDR3 DNA sequence: TGTGCCAGCAGTTTAATTGGCCGGGGGACGCAGTATTTT.

The chain has TRBV2 and TRBJ2-3; 8 bases map to TRBD1. The CDR3 runs to 12 residues. Unmatched junction bases numbered 3, after V lost 10 bases and J lost 3 bases. Germline CDR1 and CDR2: SNHLY and FYNNEI. For the CDR3, the DNA is TGTGCCACTGGACAGGGAACAGATACGCAGTATTTT. It encodes CATGQGTDTQYF.

The DNA of the CDR3 is TGCGCCAGCAGCCAAGATCGGGGTTCAACTAATGAAAAACTGTTTTTT. This encodes CASSQDRGSTNEKLFF. The chain employs TRBV4-3 and TRBJ1-4; D gene unclear. Germline CDR1 LGHNA, CDR2 YSLEER. The germline V and J ends were trimmed by 0 bases and 0 bases, with 8 bases remaining between them. This CDR3 comprises 16 residues.

The chain recombines TRBV2 with TRBJ1-6; 7 bases map to TRBD1. The germline gives CDR1 SNHLY, CDR2 FYNNEI. The CDR3 covers 13 residues. Germline trimming cut 11 bases from V and 7 bases from J; bases unmatched to any gene: 8. In DNA form, the CDR3 reads TGTGCCGCCACCGACAGGGTAAATTCACCCCTCCACTTT. It encodes CAATDRVNSPLHF.

This chain connects TRBV18 to TRBJ1-1, with unresolved D. Germline CDR1 and CDR2: KGHSH and LQKENI. Deletions cut 4 bases from V and 1 base from J, with 10 bases between. This CDR3 has 14 residues. The CDR3 sequence: CASSQDISNTEAFF. CDR3 sequence (DNA): TGTGCCAGCTCACAAGACATCTCGAACACTGAAGCTTTCTTT.

This chain links TRBV5-1 with TRBJ2-1; D unresolved. Looked up from germline, CDR1 is SGHRS and CDR2 is YFSETQ. The CDR3 consists of 12 residues. Deletions cut 0 bases from V and 12 bases from J, with 10 bases between. CDR3 DNA: TGCGCCAGCAGCTTGGGACAACCCTTGCAGTTCTTC. Its translation is CASSLGQPLQFF.

The chain couples TRBV18 to TRBJ2-1; a possible D gene is TRBD2 (6 bases). The V gene lost 2 bases and the J gene lost 0 bases, with 11 bases spanning the gap. The germline V gene encodes CDR1 KGHSH and CDR2 LQKENI. This CDR3 is built from 16 residues. In DNA form, the CDR3 reads TGTGCCAGCTCACCATCCGACGGGAGCTCCTACAATGAGCAGTTCTTC. Encoded protein: CASSPSDGSSYNEQFF.

V gene TRBV5-4 combines with J gene TRBJ2-7; TRBD1 matches at 9 bases. The CDR3 spans 14 residues. The germline gives CDR1 SGHNT, CDR2 YYREEE (reference sequence). Trimming at V came to 5 bases and at J to 2 bases, leaving 5 bases not matched to a gene. CDR3 loop: CASRSWDRAYEQYF. In nucleotides, the CDR3 is TGTGCCAGCAGGTCGTGGGACAGGGCCTACGAGCAGTACTTC.

V and J are TRBV7-2 and TRBJ2-2; 7 nucleotides line up with TRBD1. V lost 5 bases, J lost 6 bases, and 3 bases stayed unmatched. Germline V gives CDR1 SGHTA, CDR2 FQGNSA. This CDR3 region has 13 residues. The CDR3 region has the DNA TGTGCCAGCAGCGTTCAGGGGGCCGGGGAGCTGTTTTTT. Translating gives CASSVQGAGELFF.

On this clone: One end of the junction does not line up with germline, which may come from a read error. This rearrangement joins TRBV7-9 to TRBJ2-1; TRBD1 might be the D (5 bases). Germline V gives CDR1 SEHNR, CDR2 FQNEAQ (reference sequence). This CDR3 is 12 amino acids long. The chain's CDR3 is CASSLQDKEQFF. The CDR3 bases are TGTGCCAGCAGCTTACAGGACAAAGAGCAGTTCTTC.

This clone appeared a few times. The chain combines TRBV23-1 with TRBJ1-2; 8 bases are a match to TRBD1. TRBV23-1 has ORF status, its function being uncertain. Trimming cost V 1 base and J 4 bases; bases outside gene matches: 2. The CDR3 loop spans 14 amino acids. The CDR3 reads CASSQWDRFYGYTF. In nucleotides, the CDR3 is TGCGCCAGCAGTCAATGGGACAGGTTCTATGGCTACACCTTC.